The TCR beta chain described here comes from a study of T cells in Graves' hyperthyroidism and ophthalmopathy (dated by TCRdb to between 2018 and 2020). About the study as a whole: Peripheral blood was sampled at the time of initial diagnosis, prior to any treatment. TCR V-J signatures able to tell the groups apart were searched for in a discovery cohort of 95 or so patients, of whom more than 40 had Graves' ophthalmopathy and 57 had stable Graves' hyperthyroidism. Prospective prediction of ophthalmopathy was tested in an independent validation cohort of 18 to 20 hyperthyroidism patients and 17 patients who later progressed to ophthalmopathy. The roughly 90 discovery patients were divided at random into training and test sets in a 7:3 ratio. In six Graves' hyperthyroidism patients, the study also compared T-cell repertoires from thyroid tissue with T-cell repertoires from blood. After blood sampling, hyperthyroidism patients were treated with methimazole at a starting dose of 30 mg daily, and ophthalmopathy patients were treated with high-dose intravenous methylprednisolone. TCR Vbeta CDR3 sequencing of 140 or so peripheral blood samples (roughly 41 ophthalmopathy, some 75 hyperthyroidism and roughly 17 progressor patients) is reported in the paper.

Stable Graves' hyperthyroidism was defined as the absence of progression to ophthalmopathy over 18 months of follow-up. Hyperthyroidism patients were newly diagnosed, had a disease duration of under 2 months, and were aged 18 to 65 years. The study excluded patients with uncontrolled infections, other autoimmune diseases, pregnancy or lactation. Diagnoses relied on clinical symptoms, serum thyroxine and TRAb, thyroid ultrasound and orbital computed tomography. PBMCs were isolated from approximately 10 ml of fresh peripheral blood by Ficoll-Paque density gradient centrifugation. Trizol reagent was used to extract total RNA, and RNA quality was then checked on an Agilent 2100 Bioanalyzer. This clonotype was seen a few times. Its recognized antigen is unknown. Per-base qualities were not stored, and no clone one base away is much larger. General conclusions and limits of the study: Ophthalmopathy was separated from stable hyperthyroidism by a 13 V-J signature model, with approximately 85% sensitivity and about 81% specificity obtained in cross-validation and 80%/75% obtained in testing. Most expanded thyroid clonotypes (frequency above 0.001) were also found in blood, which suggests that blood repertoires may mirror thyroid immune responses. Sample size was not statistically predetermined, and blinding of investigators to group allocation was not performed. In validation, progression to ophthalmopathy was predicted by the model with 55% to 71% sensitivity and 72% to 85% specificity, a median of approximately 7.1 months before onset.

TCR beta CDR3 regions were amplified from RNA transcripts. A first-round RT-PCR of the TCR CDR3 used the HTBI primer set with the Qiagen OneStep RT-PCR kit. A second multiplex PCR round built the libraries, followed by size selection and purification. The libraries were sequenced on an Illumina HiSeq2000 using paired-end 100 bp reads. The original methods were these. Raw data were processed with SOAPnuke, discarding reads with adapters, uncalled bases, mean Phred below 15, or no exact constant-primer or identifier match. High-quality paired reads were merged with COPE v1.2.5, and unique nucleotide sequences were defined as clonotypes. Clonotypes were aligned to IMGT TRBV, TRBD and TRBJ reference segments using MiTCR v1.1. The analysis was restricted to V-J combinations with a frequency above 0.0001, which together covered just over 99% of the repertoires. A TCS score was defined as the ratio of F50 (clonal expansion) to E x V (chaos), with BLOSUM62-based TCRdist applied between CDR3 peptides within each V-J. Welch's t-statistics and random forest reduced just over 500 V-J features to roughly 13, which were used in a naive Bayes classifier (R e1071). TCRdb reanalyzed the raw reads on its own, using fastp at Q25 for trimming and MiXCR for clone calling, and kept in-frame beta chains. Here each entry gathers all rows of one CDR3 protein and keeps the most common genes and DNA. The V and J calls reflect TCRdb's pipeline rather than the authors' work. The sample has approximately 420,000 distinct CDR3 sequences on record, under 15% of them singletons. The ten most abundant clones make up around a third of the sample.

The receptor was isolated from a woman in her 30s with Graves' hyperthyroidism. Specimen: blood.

The DNA sequence is TGTGCCAGCAGCCCTCTCGGGACTAGCGGTTTTAATGAGCAGTTCTTC. Protein translation: CASSPLGTSGFNEQFF. The sequence links TRBV7-2 to TRBJ2-1; 11 bases in the middle match TRBD2. After removal of 5 bases from V and 7 bases from J, the junction retains 10 bases not matched to a gene. Per the germline V gene, SGHTA is the CDR1 and FQGNSA is the CDR2. From cysteine to phenylalanine, the CDR3 is 16 amino acids long. The CDR3 DNA has 48 bases and is translated from base 1.